These T cell receptor beta chains were read from a single sample in a study of beta chain features in type 1 diabetes. The assay was immunoSEQ multiplex PCR, and TCRdb's table has in-frame clones only and misses some. The repertoire has over 500,000 clones, around 15% of them found once; the top ten carry approximately 0.099%. Sequencing input: naive CD4+ T cells from blood. The receptors stem from a man aged 18 to 30 in good health. Each CDR3 is given with its conserved first and last residue. Each record gives: clone size, D gene, J gene, V gene, CDR3 protein, CDR3 DNA. The D gene is left open where the match is weak. Expanded clones get a size class; other rows say once, few or many, or leave the size out.

. | TRBD1 | TRBJ2-3 | TRBV7-3 | CASSLGDSRADTQYF | TGTGCCAGCAGCTTAGGGGACAGCAGGGCAGATACGCAGTATTTT
few | . | TRBJ2-1 | TRBV5-4 | CASTLGLNEQFF | TGTGCCAGCACGTTGGGTCTGAATGAGCAGTTCTTC
. | . | TRBJ1-2 | TRBV10-3 | CAITGRADYGYTF | TGTGCCATCACGGGCCGGGCCGACTATGGCTACACCTTC
. | . | TRBJ1-2 | TRBV4-2 | CASSLQEDAGRHGYTF | TGTGCCAGCAGCCTCCAGGAGGACGCCGGGAGACATGGCTACACCTTC
few | . | TRBJ2-1 | TRBV5-4 | CASSQGSNEQFF | TGTGCCAGCAGCCAGGGTTCCAATGAGCAGTTCTTC
few | . | TRBJ1-5 | TRBV6-1 | CASSALLGNNQPQHF | TGTGCCAGCAGTGCCTTGTTGGGGAACAATCAGCCCCAGCATTTT
. | TRBD1 | TRBJ2-7 | TRBV4-2 | CASSHATGGRRDEQYF | TGTGCCAGCAGCCATGCTACAGGGGGCCGACGGGACGAGCAGTACTTC
few | . | TRBJ1-6 | TRBV7-2 | CASSLLPGVPEQPLHF | TGTGCCAGCAGCTTATTACCGGGAGTGCCCGAGCAACCCCTCCACTTT
few | TRBD1 | TRBJ1-2 | TRBV11-2 | CASSAIRDRGYGYTF | TGTGCCAGCAGCGCAATCCGGGACAGGGGCTATGGCTACACCTTC
. | TRBD2 | TRBJ2-5 | TRBV5-4 | CASRLRGGAQETQYF | TGTGCCAGCAGACTTCGCGGGGGGGCCCAAGAGACCCAGTACTTC
. | TRBD2 | TRBJ2-3 | TRBV19 | CASSSLPGLAGSRADTQYF | TGTGCCAGTAGTTCGCTGCCGGGACTAGCGGGGAGCAGGGCAGATACGCAGTATTTT
. | . | TRBJ2-5 | TRBV25-1 | CASSGVQAIETQYF | TGTGCCAGCAGTGGAGTACAGGCAATAGAGACCCAGTACTTC
few | TRBD1 | TRBJ2-7 | TRBV10-3 | CATRSTGGVMYEQYF | TGTGCCACGCGATCGACAGGGGGCGTCATGTACGAGCAGTACTTC
few | . | TRBJ1-6 | TRBV5-1 | CASSLAGMGSPLHF | TGCGCCAGCAGCTTGGCGGGGATGGGATCACCCCTCCACTTT
. | TRBD2 | TRBJ2-3 | TRBV4-3 | CASSQDTTRGAQYF | TGCGCCAGCAGCCAAGACACGACACGGGGGGCGCAGTATTTT
. | . | TRBJ1-2 | TRBV6-1 | CASKIGQFYGYTF | TGTGCCAGCAAGATAGGACAGTTCTATGGCTACACCTTC
few | . | TRBJ2-7 | TRBV11-1 | CASSSRMWEQYF | TGTGCCAGCAGCTCTCGTATGTGGGAGCAGTACTTC
. | . | TRBJ2-2 | TRBV4-2 | CASSQGGSVANTGELFF | TGTGCCAGCAGCCAAGGAGGGTCGGTCGCGAACACCGGGGAGCTGTTTTTT
many | . | TRBJ2-1 | TRBV28 | CASRQAPNEQFF | TGTGCCAGCAGGCAGGCTCCCAATGAGCAGTTCTTC
. | TRBD1 | TRBJ1-2 | TRBV29-1 | CSVGEGARGYTF | TGCAGCGTTGGAGAGGGGGCGCGAGGCTACACCTTC
. | . | TRBJ1-4 | TRBV5-1 | CASSLRQATNEKLFF | TGCGCCAGCAGCTTGCGGCAAGCCACTAATGAAAAACTGTTTTTT